This T cell receptor beta chain originates from a study of blood T cell repertoires in COVID-19. Whole-study context: Italy, Spain and the United States were the sources of the convalescent and acute COVID-19 samples. The analysed material was cDNA or gDNA that came from T cells, B-cell-depleted T cells, or PBMCs.

Original processing notes: Quantification of nucleated cells was approximated via reference gene primer amplification. Repertoires were generated with immunoSEQ multiplex PCR, while TCRdb's copy carries only in-frame clones and drops some. V and J calls and clone size are copied from that table; D and trimming were computed from the DNA. The table lists 240,000 or so clones, 80% to 85% of them singletons, with approximately 3.2% in the top ten. Trimming removed 4 bases from V and 7 bases from J; junction bases left unmatched: 13. Germline assignment: CDR1 SGHRS and CDR2 YFSETQ. The CDR3 totals 15 residues.

Material: peripheral blood. The J gene is TRBJ2-7, the V gene TRBV5-1; TRBD1 matches at 8 bases. The sequence came from a woman between 18 and 29 years old with acute or convalescent COVID-19. DNA of the CDR3: TGCGCCAGCAGCCTAGAGCCCCAGGGGGCACGGGAGCAGTACTTC. It yields the protein CASSLEPQGAREQYF. Variable domain in full (rest from reference TRBV5-1 and TRBJ2-7): KAGVTQTPRYLIKTRGQQVTLSCSPISGHRSVSWYQQTPGQGLQFLFEYFSETQRNKGNFPGRFSGRQFSNSRSEMNVSTLELGDSALYLCASSLEPQGAREQYFGPGTRLTVT.